This note documents a single T cell receptor (beta chain) sequence. Loaded into unsorted PBMC replicate PCRs was roughly 310 ng DNA, 25,000 to 30,000 T cell genomes. TCRdb keeps only in-frame clones here, not all; method: immunoSEQ multiplex PCR. Among about half a million clones listed, more than 75% were seen once. Trimming cost V 5 bases and J 12 bases; bases outside gene matches: 9. Germline V gives CDR1 LNHDA, CDR2 SQIVND (reference sequence). CDR3 length: 14 residues. This sample stems from a study of shared clonotypes between healthy human individuals. The sequence was obtained from a woman in her 40s in good health. Some clones in this sample may be carry-over from other donors' samples. This chain connects TRBV19 to TRBJ2-1, with 11 nucleotides matching TRBD2. What was sequenced was PBMCs. CDR3 nucleotides: TGTGCCAGTAGTGCGGGACTAGCGGCCCAGGGGCAGTTCTTC. Encoded protein: CASSAGLAAQGQFF.